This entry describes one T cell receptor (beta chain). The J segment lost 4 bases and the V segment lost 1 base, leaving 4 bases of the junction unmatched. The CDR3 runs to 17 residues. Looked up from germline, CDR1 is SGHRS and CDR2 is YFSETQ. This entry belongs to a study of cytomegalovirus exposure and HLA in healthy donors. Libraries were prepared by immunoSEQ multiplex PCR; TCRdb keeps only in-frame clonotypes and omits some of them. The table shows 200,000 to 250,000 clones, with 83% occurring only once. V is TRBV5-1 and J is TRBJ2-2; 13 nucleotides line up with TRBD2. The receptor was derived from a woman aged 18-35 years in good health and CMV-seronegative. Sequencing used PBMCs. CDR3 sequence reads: CASSLTSGGAATGELFF. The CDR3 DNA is TGCGCCAGCAGCTTGACTAGCGGGGGGGCGGCCACCGGGGAGCTGTTTTTT.